The 31 T cell receptor beta chains presented below share a single source sample, sequenced in a study of naive and memory T cell subsets. These receptors are not linked to any known antigen. Two oligonucleotides, mixed equimolar, formed the beta constant-region primer covering TRBC1 and TRBC2. Nested alpha and beta constant-region primers with the SP2 primer drove four PCR rounds on ligated cDNA. TCRdb analysed the UMI-ligation and nested PCR reads with MiXCR anew, one entry per CDR3 protein. The sample records under 150,000 distinct CDR3 sequences, approximately 21% being singletons. Broader study findings: A few larger clonotypes appeared in naive repertoires, especially CD8, possibly memory cells re-expressing CD45RA.

The specimen sequenced was naive CD8+ T cells from blood. Receptors originate from a human donor in good health.

The rearrangement uses TRBV5-1 and TRBJ1-1; 9 bases match TRBD1. V trimming: 0 bases; J trimming: 0 bases; junction bases outside the gene matches: 9. The CDR3 is 18 amino acids. Looked up from germline, CDR1 is SGHRS and CDR2 is YFSETQ. In DNA form, the CDR3 reads TGCGCCAGCAGCTTGGAACGGACAGGGGACTTCATGAACACTGAAGCTTTCTTT. Protein: CASSLERTGDFMNTEAFF.

This rearrangement joins TRBV12-3 or TRBV12-4 to TRBJ1-2; D uncertain. The CDR3 is made up of 10 amino acids. V lost 3 bases to trimming and J lost 12 bases, with 8 bases between them. The CDR3 DNA is TGTGCCAGCAGTTTCGGAGGGAACACCTTC. This sequence encodes CASSFGGNTF.

This clonotype was seen only a few times. This sequence joins TRBV3-1 and TRBJ2-3; 11 nucleotides match TRBD2. J gave up 4 bases and V 8 bases, and 8 bases lay outside the gene matches. The CDR3 is made up of 15 amino acids. Germline V gene data show CDR1 as LGHDT and CDR2 as YNNKEL (reference sequence). The CDR3 DNA reads as TGTGCCAGCGACGGTACTAGCGGGAGCCCAGATACGCAGTATTTT. Protein sequence: CASDGTSGSPDTQYF.

The genes are TRBV20-1 and TRBJ2-7, with D perhaps TRBD2 (6 bases). This CDR3 contains 14 residues. Germline lookup yields CDR1 DFQATT and CDR2 SNEGSKA (reference sequence). V was shortened by 2 bases and J by 2 bases, with 13 bases between the two germline ends. CDR3 DNA sequence: TGCAGTGCTAGAAGGTGGGACTGGACCTACGAGCAGTACTTC. It yields the protein CSARRWDWTYEQYF.

This rearrangement joins TRBV10-3 to TRBJ2-3, with TRBD1 identical over 8 bases. Germline trimming cut 0 bases from V and 1 base from J; bases unmatched to any gene: 3. Per the germline V gene, CDR1 is ENHRY and CDR2 is SYGVKD. The CDR3 covers 16 residues. The CDR3 spells CAISESGQGGTDTQYF. The CDR3, as DNA: TGTGCCATCAGTGAGTCTGGACAGGGCGGCACAGATACGCAGTATTTT.

J is TRBJ2-2 and V is TRBV15, with 11 bases lining up with TRBD2. The J segment lost 1 base and the V segment lost 9 bases, leaving 1 base of the junction unmatched. This CDR3 spans 14 amino acids. Germline V gene lookup returns CDR1 LNHNV and CDR2 YYDKDF (reference sequence). Here the CDR3 reads CATLAGGNTGELFF. The CDR3 nucleotides are TGTGCCACTCTAGCGGGAGGGAACACCGGGGAGCTGTTTTTT.

This chain connects TRBV7-9 to TRBJ2-3; D remains ambiguous. The CDR3 is 15 amino acids. Germline values: CDR1 SEHNR, CDR2 FQNEAQ (reference sequence). V was clipped by 5 bases and J by 2 bases, with 14 bases between them. CDR3 coding DNA: TGTGCCAGCAGCATCCTGGAACCGCTCACAGATACGCAGTATTTT. This sequence encodes CASSILEPLTDTQYF.

The J gene is TRBJ2-7, the V gene TRBV13; weak D call: TRBD1 (6 bases). The CDR3 extends over 16 amino acids. CDR1 and CDR2 from the germline V gene are PRHDT and FYEKMQ (reference sequence). Trimming removed 5 bases at V and 3 bases at J, with 20 bases between. The CDR3 protein is CASSRSRGQIRYEQYF. The CDR3 DNA reads TGTGCCAGCAGCCGGTCCCGAGGACAGATCCGCTACGAGCAGTACTTC.

In this sample, this clonotype turned up a few times. The CDR3 spells CASSSTSGRYEQYF. Written as DNA, the CDR3 is TGTGCCAGCAGTTCGACTAGCGGACGCTACGAGCAGTACTTC. The chain carries TRBV28 and TRBJ2-7, with 9 bases aligning to TRBD2. J was trimmed by 3 bases and V by 4 bases; bases with no gene match: 4. In germline, CDR1 is MDHEN, CDR2 SYDVKM. This CDR3 is built from 14 residues.

The genes are TRBV7-6 and TRBJ2-3, with 13 bases that match TRBD2. Trimming cost V 3 bases and J 6 bases; bases outside gene matches: 9. This CDR3 is built from 17 residues. CDR1 and CDR2 from the germline V gene are SGHVS and FNYEAQ. In DNA, the CDR3 is TGTGCCAGCAGCTTGGGACTAGCGGGGACCGGAGGGGATACGCAGTATTTT. Encoded protein: CASSLGLAGTGGDTQYF.

This clonotype was seen ten or more times. The chain couples TRBV10-2 to TRBJ2-7, with D hard to call. Germline loops: CDR1 WSHSY, CDR2 SAAADI. The CDR3 covers 13 residues. With 10 bases removed from V and 2 bases from J, the gap between germline ends came to 15 bases. The CDR3 loop is CAIQRTEAYEQYF. The DNA of the CDR3 is TGCGCCATCCAAAGGACGGAAGCCTACGAGCAGTACTTC.

This clonotype was counted a few times. The chain is built from TRBV6-5 and TRBJ1-1; 7 nucleotides match TRBD1. V lost 4 bases and J lost 5; bases outside the gene matches: 4. The CDR3 is 13 residues long. Per germline, CDR1 MNHEY and CDR2 SVGAGI. CDR3 sequence reads: CASSWDSKTEAFF. The CDR3 DNA reads TGTGCCAGCAGTTGGGACAGTAAAACTGAAGCTTTCTTT.

V and J are TRBV2 and TRBJ1-5; D is uncertain. The length of the CDR3 is 15 residues. V was shortened by 7 bases and J by 4 bases, with 17 bases between the two germline ends. The germline V gene encodes CDR1 SNHLY and CDR2 FYNNEI. The DNA for the CDR3 is TGTGCCAGCACCCTCACCCCTGAGGTGAATCAGCCCCAGCATTTT. Amino acids: CASTLTPEVNQPQHF.

This clonotype appeared a few times. The V call is TRBV12-3 or TRBV12-4, the J call TRBJ2-7; TRBD1 might be the D (5 bases). The germline V and J ends were trimmed by 6 bases and 5 bases, with 14 bases remaining between them. There are 13 residues in the CDR3. The CDR3 bases are TGTGCCAGCAGGGCCGGACACGCCAACGAGCAGTACTTC. This gives the protein CASRAGHANEQYF.

The V gene is TRBV29-1, the J gene TRBJ1-1, with 7 nucleotides matching TRBD1. Trimming at V came to 7 bases and at J to 1 base, leaving 18 bases not matched to a gene. The CDR3 contains 17 residues. The germline gives CDR1 SQVTM, CDR2 ANQGSEA. CDR3 DNA sequence: TGCAGCGCGAGGGAGGACTTACAGGGGAGGGGGAACACTGAAGCTTTCTTT. This encodes CSAREDLQGRGNTEAFF.

There are a few counts of this clonotype. This chain joins TRBV21-1 and TRBJ1-2; TRBD1 reflects the table's D call only, with no check against the DNA. TRBV21-1 is a pseudogene. The CDR3 contains 13 residues. The CDR3 DNA reads TGTGCCAGCAGCAAAGCCCAGGGGTTTGGCTACACCTTC. This translates into CASSKAQGFGYTF.

The rearrangement joins TRBV2 to TRBJ2-7; D remains unclear. V was trimmed by 3 bases and J by 2 bases, leaving 8 bases between them. The CDR3 sequence is 13 residues long. The V gene's germline CDR1 is SNHLY and CDR2 FYNNEI. The CDR3 DNA reads as TGTGCCAGCAGTGAGTACAGAACCTACGAGCAGTACTTC. Its translation is CASSEYRTYEQYF.

The V call is TRBV7-6, the J call TRBJ1-5; D is uncertain. Germline V CDR1 and CDR2: SGHVS, FNYEAQ. V lost 5 bases to trimming and J lost 4 bases, with 12 bases between them. The CDR3 extends over 14 amino acids. This CDR3 reads CASSATPLNQPQHF. CDR3 nucleotide sequence: TGTGCCAGCAGCGCGACCCCCCTGAATCAGCCCCAGCATTTT. Complete variable domain (other parts from reference TRBV7-6 and TRBJ1-5): GAGVSQSPRYKVTKRGQDVALRCDPISGHVSLYWYRQALGQGPEFLTYFNYEAQQDKSGLPNDRFSAERPEGSISTLTIQRTEQRDSAMYRCASSATPLNQPQHFGDGTRLSIL.

This clonotype was observed a few times. The V and J genes are TRBV28 and TRBJ1-2, with 10 bases aligning to TRBD1. The germline V gene encodes CDR1 MDHEN and CDR2 SYDVKM. V was pared by 7 bases and J by 5 bases, with 16 bases of the junction left unmatched. The CDR3 runs to 17 residues. For the CDR3, the DNA is TGTGCCAGCAATACGGCTCCCTCGACAGGGGGCGCGTATGGCTACACCTTC. Protein sequence: CASNTAPSTGGAYGYTF.

This clonotype was detected a few times. V is TRBV4-1 and J is TRBJ1-6; D call uncertain. The germline gives CDR1 MGHRA, CDR2 YSYEKL. The CDR3 runs to 17 residues. Deletions cut 0 bases from V and 0 bases from J, with 9 bases between. In nucleotides, the CDR3 is TGCGCCAGCAGCCAAGATGACACGAGCTCCTATAATTCACCCCTCCACTTT. Translating it yields CASSQDDTSSYNSPLHF.

The rearrangement links TRBV7-2 to TRBJ2-7, with TRBD2 matching 8 bases. V lost 3 bases, J lost 7 bases, and 11 bases stayed unmatched. The CDR3 runs to 15 residues. The germline V gene has CDR1 SGHTA and CDR2 FQGNSA. The CDR3 DNA reads as TGTGCCAGCAGCTTTTGGAGCGGGAGATGGGGGGAGCAGTACTTC. Translated: CASSFWSGRWGEQYF.

The rearrangement uses TRBV12-3 or TRBV12-4 and TRBJ1-4, with unresolved D. The CDR3 is made up of 14 amino acids. Trimming removed 3 bases from V and 7 bases from J, with 12 bases in between. The CDR3 loop reads CASSFHGIGEKLFF. The CDR3 bases are TGTGCCAGCAGTTTCCACGGGATCGGTGAAAAACTGTTTTTT.

This sequence joins TRBV9 and TRBJ1-2; D unclear. The CDR3 loop spans 13 amino acids. Germline V gene lookup returns CDR1 SGDLS and CDR2 YYNGEE. V lost 3 bases to trimming and J lost 6 bases, with 12 bases between them. This chain's CDR3 is CASSARQRNGYTF. The CDR3 bases are TGTGCCAGCAGCGCCCGGCAGAGGAATGGCTACACCTTC.

This clonotype showed up just a few times. V gene TRBV6-5 combines with J gene TRBJ1-4; D remains ambiguous. Germline-derived CDR1 and CDR2 are MNHEY and SVGAGI. Trimming removed 0 bases from V and 3 bases from J, with 8 bases in between. The CDR3 contains 15 residues. CDR3 residues: CASSYSDGSNEKLFF. DNA for the CDR3: TGTGCCAGCAGTTACTCGGACGGGTCTAATGAAAAACTGTTTTTT.

This clonotype showed up just a few times. The CDR3 sequence is CASSDRGGQETQYF. CDR3 in DNA: TGCGCCAGCAGTGATAGGGGCGGCCAAGAGACCCAGTACTTC. V is TRBV10-2 and J is TRBJ2-5; a possible D gene is TRBD1 (5 bases). V was clipped by 3 bases and J by 1 base, with 9 bases between them. CDR1 and CDR2 from the germline V gene are WSHSY and SAAADI. The CDR3 consists of 14 residues.

Only a few counts were recorded for this clonotype. The rearrangement links TRBV6-5 to TRBJ1-4, with D perhaps TRBD1 (6 bases). The V gene's germline CDR1 is MNHEY and CDR2 SVGAGI. Trimming pared 7 bases from V and 7 bases from J, leaving 16 bases between. This CDR3 has 14 amino acids. The CDR3 nucleotides are TGTGCCAGCACCCCTTCCGACAGGACTGAAAAACTGTTTTTT. Protein product: CASTPSDRTEKLFF.

This clonotype was found once. This chain uses TRBV18 with TRBJ2-7; D gene ambiguous. This CDR3 region has 16 residues. V gave up 2 bases and J gave up 3 bases, with 17 bases separating them. Germline-derived CDR1 and CDR2 are KGHSH and LQKENI. The CDR3 here is CASSPSGRSGFYEQYF. As DNA, the CDR3 is TGTGCCAGCTCACCATCTGGCAGGAGTGGTTTCTACGAGCAGTACTTC.

The chain recombines TRBV5-1 with TRBJ2-1, with TRBD1 as a possible D gene (6 bases). V was cut by 7 bases and J by 0 bases, with 11 bases left in between. This CDR3 comprises 14 residues. Germline CDR1 and CDR2: SGHRS and YFSETQ. The DNA for the CDR3 is TGCGCCAGCTTGGAGGACAGCTCCTACAATGAGCAGTTCTTC. Residues: CASLEDSSYNEQFF.

The sample holds many counts of this clonotype. V and J are TRBV27 and TRBJ2-7; perhaps TRBD2 as D (5 bases). This CDR3 has 15 amino acids. Looked up from germline, CDR1 is MNHEY and CDR2 is SMNVEV (reference sequence). V was trimmed by 3 bases and J by 0 bases, leaving 12 bases between them. CDR3 protein: CASSFLADYSYEQYF. CDR3 in DNA: TGTGCCAGCAGTTTCCTAGCTGACTACTCCTACGAGCAGTACTTC.

This sequence joins TRBV20-1 and TRBJ2-7; 8 nucleotides line up with TRBD2. Germline lookup yields CDR1 DFQATT and CDR2 SNEGSKA (reference sequence). Trimming cost V 2 bases and J 5 bases; bases outside gene matches: 11. The CDR3 extends over 15 amino acids. The CDR3 region has the DNA TGCAGTGCTAGACCTCAGCGGGAGAGCTTCCACGAGCAGTACTTC. This codes for CSARPQRESFHEQYF.

At least ten counts were recorded for this clonotype. The rearrangement joins TRBV5-5 to TRBJ1-5; maybe TRBD1 (5 bases). Germline CDR1 is SGHKS and CDR2 is YYEKEE (reference sequence). Trimming took 3 bases from V and 4 from J, leaving 14 bases between them. The CDR3 loop spans 15 amino acids. DNA of the CDR3: TGTGCCAGCAGCTGGACCGGGGCCGGGAATCAGCCCCAGCATTTT. This sequence encodes CASSWTGAGNQPQHF.